This T cell receptor beta chain was obtained from a study of cytomegalovirus exposure and HLA in healthy donors. The overall study: There were about 85 million unique TCRs (from HLA-typed donors) in an early data release. Overall study results and limits: In vitro assays verified that a few CMV-associated chains recognized CMV antigens specifically. Solely CMV serostatus was available to characterize immune exposure. HLA alleles showed associations with 16,951 TCR beta sequences in a later analysis, at a 0.05 false discovery rate.

Comment on this clone: The antigen is not known.

This CDR3 comprises 13 residues. The V end lost 4 bases, the J end lost 5 bases, and 12 bases lay between the germline ends. Germline V gene data show CDR1 as GTSNPN and CDR2 as SVGIG (reference sequence). Both 60 Vbeta primers and 13 Jbeta primers went into the PCR. The protocol was immunoSEQ multiplex PCR, while the TCRdb copy is restricted to in-frame clones and leaves out a portion. Of some 150,000 clones listed, less than 80% are singletons. Specimen: PBMCs. The chain couples TRBV30 to TRBJ2-1; tentative D call: TRBD2 (5 bases). The TCR sequence derives from a man aged 25 to 45 in good health and CMV-seronegative. The DNA for the CDR3 is TGTGCCTGGACCACGGACTGGGACAATGAGCAGTTCTTC. Translating gives CAWTTDWDNEQFF.